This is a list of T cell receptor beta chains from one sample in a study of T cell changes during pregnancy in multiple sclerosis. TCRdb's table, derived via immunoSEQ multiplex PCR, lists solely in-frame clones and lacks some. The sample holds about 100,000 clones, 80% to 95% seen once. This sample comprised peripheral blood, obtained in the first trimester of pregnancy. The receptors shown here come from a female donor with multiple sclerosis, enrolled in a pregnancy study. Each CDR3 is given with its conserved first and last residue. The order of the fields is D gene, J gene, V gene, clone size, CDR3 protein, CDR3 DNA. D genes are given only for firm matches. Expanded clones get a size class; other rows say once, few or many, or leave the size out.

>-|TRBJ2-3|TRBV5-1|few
CASSSQGFTDTQYF
TGCGCCAGCAGCAGCCAGGGGTTCACAGATACGCAGTATTTT
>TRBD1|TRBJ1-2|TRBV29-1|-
CSVRDRDYGYTF
TGCAGCGTCCGGGACAGGGACTATGGCTACACCTTC
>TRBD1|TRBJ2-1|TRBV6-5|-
CASSYYGTGANEQFF
TGTGCCAGCAGTTACTACGGGACAGGAGCCAATGAGCAGTTCTTC
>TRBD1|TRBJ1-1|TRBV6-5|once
CASRDRGGVTEAFF
TGTGCCAGCAGGGACAGGGGCGGGGTCACTGAAGCTTTCTTT
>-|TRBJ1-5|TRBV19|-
CASSPGMRQPQHF
TGTGCCAGTAGTCCCGGGATGAGGCAGCCCCAGCATTTT
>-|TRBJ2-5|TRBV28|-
CASRPGVETQYF
TGTGCCAGCAGACCAGGGGTAGAGACCCAGTACTTC
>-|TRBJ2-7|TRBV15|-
CATRKVGGGEQYF
TGTGCCACCCGCAAGGTGGGGGGAGGCGAGCAGTACTTC
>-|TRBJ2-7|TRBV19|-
CAIFRGIWDEQYF
TGTGCCATTTTCCGGGGGATTTGGGACGAGCAGTACTTC
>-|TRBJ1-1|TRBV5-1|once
CASSYLRSRDTEAFF
TGCGCCAGCAGCTACCTCCGGTCGCGGGACACTGAAGCTTTCTTT
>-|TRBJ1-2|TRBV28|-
CASSGVSLDGYTF
TGTGCCAGCAGCGGGGTGTCCTTGGATGGCTACACCTTC
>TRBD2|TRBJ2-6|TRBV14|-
CASSQTSGRGGANVLTF
TGTGCCAGCAGCCAGACTAGCGGGAGAGGTGGGGCCAACGTCCTGACTTTC
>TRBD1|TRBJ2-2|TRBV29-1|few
CSARTGGTGELFF
TGCAGCGCTAGGACAGGGGGCACCGGGGAGCTGTTTTTT
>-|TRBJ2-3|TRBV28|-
CASSKRDTQYF
TGTGCCAGCAGTAAGCGGGATACGCAGTATTTT
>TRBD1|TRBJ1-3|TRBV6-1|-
CASILDRLSGNTIYF
TGTGCCAGCATTCTGGACAGGCTTTCTGGAAACACCATATATTTT
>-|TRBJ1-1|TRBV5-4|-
CASSLADRNTEAFF
TGTGCCAGCAGCTTGGCGGACAGGAACACTGAAGCTTTCTTT
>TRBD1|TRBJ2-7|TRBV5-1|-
CASSPGINRGLAEQYF
TGCGCCAGCAGCCCAGGAATTAACAGGGGGCTCGCCGAGCAGTACTTC
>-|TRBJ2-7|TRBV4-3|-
CASSQDLGSSYEQYF
TGCGCCAGCAGCCAAGATCTGGGGAGCTCCTACGAGCAGTACTTC
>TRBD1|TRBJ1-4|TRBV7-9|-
CASSRTGGREKLFF
TGTGCCAGCAGTAGGACAGGGGGCAGGGAAAAACTGTTTTTT
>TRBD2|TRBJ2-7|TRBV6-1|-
CALREGYEQYF
TGTGCCCTCAGGGAGGGCTACGAGCAGTACTTC
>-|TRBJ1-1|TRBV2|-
CATRGGRNTEAFF
TGTGCCACCCGGGGGGGGAGGAACACTGAAGCTTTCTTT
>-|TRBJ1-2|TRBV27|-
CASSYSPSSNYGYTF
TGTGCCAGCAGTTACTCCCCATCCTCTAACTATGGCTACACCTTC
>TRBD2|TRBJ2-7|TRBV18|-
CASSPGTSGSRAYEQYF
TGTGCCAGCTCACCTGGGACTAGCGGGTCCAGGGCCTACGAGCAGTACTTC
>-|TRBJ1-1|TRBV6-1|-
CASSDLGGALYEAFF
TGTGCCAGCAGTGACCTCGGAGGGGCATTATATGAAGCTTTCTTT
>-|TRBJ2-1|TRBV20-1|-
CSARAEREFF
TGCAGTGCTAGGGCCGAGAGGGAGTTCTTC
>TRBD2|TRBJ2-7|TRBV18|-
CASSPPATSGYEQYF
TGTGCCAGCTCACCACCGGCGACTAGCGGCTACGAGCAGTACTTC
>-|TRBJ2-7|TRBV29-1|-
CSVGQVYEQYF
TGCAGCGTTGGCCAGGTATACGAGCAGTACTTC
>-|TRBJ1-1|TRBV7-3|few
CASSYRFNTEAFF
TGTGCCAGCAGCTACAGGTTTAACACTGAAGCTTTCTTT
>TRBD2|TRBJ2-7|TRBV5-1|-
CASSSGLAVYEQYF
TGCGCCAGCAGCTCGGGACTAGCGGTCTACGAGCAGTACTTC
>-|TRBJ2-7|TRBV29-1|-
CSVWGSASSYEQYF
TGCAGCGTTTGGGGCAGCGCTAGCTCCTACGAGCAGTACTTC
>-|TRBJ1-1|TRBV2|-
CASSAEVRVILTEAFF
TGTGCCAGCAGTGCCGAGGTCAGGGTGATTTTGACTGAAGCTTTCTTT
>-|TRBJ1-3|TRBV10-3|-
CAISESAMNSGNTIYF
TGTGCCATCAGTGAGTCCGCGATGAATTCTGGAAACACCATATATTTT
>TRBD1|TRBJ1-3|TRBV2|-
CASSEGPGQGPSGNTIYF
TGTGCCAGCAGTGAAGGGCCGGGACAGGGGCCCTCTGGAAACACCATATATTTT
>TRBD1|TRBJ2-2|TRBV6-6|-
CASSTGGRLTGELFF
TGTGCCAGCAGTACAGGGGGCCGGTTGACCGGGGAGCTGTTTTTT
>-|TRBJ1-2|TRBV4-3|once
CASSQDGSPNYGYTF
TGCGCCAGCAGCCAAGATGGGAGTCCTAACTATGGCTACACCTTC
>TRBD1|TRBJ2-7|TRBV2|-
CASSSGQGSYEQYF
TGTGCCAGCAGCTCCGGACAGGGGTCGTACGAGCAGTACTTC
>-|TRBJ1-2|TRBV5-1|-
CASSLEPRINYGYTF
TGCGCCAGCAGCTTGGAGCCCAGGATTAACTATGGCTACACCTTC
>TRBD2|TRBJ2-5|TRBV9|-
CASSVAPSGQETQYF
TGTGCCAGCAGCGTAGCTCCTAGCGGACAAGAGACCCAGTACTTC
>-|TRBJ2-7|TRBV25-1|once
CASRGQSYEQYF
TGTGCCAGCAGAGGACAGTCCTACGAGCAGTACTTC
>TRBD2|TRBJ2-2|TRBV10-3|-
CASETSGSSGELFF
TGTGCCTCAGAGACTAGCGGGAGTTCCGGGGAGCTGTTTTTT
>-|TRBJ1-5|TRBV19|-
CASSPAIGAQHF
TGTGCCAGTAGCCCGGCTATTGGAGCCCAGCATTTT
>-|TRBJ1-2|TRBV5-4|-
CASSFPGDYGYTF
TGTGCCAGCAGCTTCCCGGGAGATTATGGCTACACCTTC
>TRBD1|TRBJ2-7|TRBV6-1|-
CASSDAARGPFGQYF
TGTGCCAGCAGTGATGCGGCCAGGGGGCCTTTCGGGCAGTACTTC
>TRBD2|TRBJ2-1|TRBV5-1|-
CASSLGTSAHNEQFF
TGCGCCAGCAGCTTGGGCACTAGCGCACACAATGAGCAGTTCTTC
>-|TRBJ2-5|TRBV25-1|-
CASSESNGVETQYF
TGTGCCAGCAGTGAATCTAACGGGGTCGAGACCCAGTACTTC
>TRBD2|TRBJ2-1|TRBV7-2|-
CASSQNGLVVNEQFF
TGTGCCAGCAGCCAAAACGGACTAGTAGTCAATGAGCAGTTCTTC
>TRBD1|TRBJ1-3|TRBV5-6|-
CASSSFRTGTSGNTIYF
TGTGCCAGCAGCTCCTTTCGGACAGGGACCTCTGGAAACACCATATATTTT
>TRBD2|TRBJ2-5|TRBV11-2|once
CASSLYASGSLLETQYF
TGTGCCAGCAGCTTGTACGCTAGCGGGAGCTTGCTAGAGACCCAGTACTTC
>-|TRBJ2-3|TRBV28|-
CASSFGLSGADTQYF
TGTGCCAGCAGTTTCGGACTATCTGGGGCAGATACGCAGTATTTT
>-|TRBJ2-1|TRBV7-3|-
CASSNYAGDEQFF
TGTGCCAGCAGCAACTATGCCGGGGATGAGCAGTTCTTC
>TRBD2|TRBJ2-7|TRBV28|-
CASSPAGELYEQYF
TGTGCCAGCAGTCCCGCGGGGGAACTCTACGAGCAGTACTTC
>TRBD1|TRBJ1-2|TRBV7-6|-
CASSSGQGRYGYTF
TGTGCCAGCAGCAGTGGACAGGGGAGATATGGCTACACCTTC
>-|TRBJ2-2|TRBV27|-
CASRPGLPTGELFF
TGTGCCAGCAGACCGGGACTTCCCACCGGGGAGCTGTTTTTT
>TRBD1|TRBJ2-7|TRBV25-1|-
CASSASGTGYEQYF
TGTGCCAGCAGTGCCTCCGGGACAGGGTACGAGCAGTACTTC
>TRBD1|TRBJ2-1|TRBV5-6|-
CASSLTGQASSYNEQFF
TGTGCCAGCAGCTTGACGGGACAGGCGAGCTCCTACAATGAGCAGTTCTTC
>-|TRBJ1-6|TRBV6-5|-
CASSQGNSPLHF
TGTGCCAGCAGTCAGGGGAATTCACCCCTCCACTTT